These T cell receptor beta chains were read from a single sample in a study of blood T cell repertoires in COVID-19. Some clones are missing from TCRdb's copy, which holds only in-frame ones; the method was immunoSEQ multiplex PCR. The sample yields some 76,000 clones, 80% to 90% seen once. Sequenced: peripheral blood. Source of these receptors: an older man in a cohort sampled during active COVID-19. Each CDR3 is given with its conserved first and last residue. Fields, in order: D gene, V gene, J gene, clone size, CDR3 protein, CDR3 DNA. The D gene is left open where the match is weak. Clone size is stated in some rows and not others, as once, few, many or a class when expanded.

>-|TRBV3-1/TRBV3-2|TRBJ2-3|-
CASSNRRAQYF
TGTGCCAGCAGCAACCGACGGGCGCAGTATTTT
>-|TRBV14|TRBJ1-1|once
CASSQLWTDSNTEAFF
TGTGCCAGCAGCCAATTGTGGACAGATTCGAACACTGAAGCTTTCTTT
>-|TRBV7-6|TRBJ1-3|-
CASSLDQGSGNTIYF
TGTGCCAGCAGCTTAGATCAGGGATCAGGAAACACCATATATTTT
>-|TRBV27|TRBJ2-2|-
CASSGTFRTGELFF
TGTGCCAGCAGCGGGACTTTTCGCACCGGGGAGCTGTTTTTT
>TRBD1|TRBV3-1/TRBV3-2|TRBJ2-1|-
CASSRKQTGTVILSSYNEQFF
TGTGCCAGCAGCCGAAAACAAACCGGGACAGTAATTTTGAGCTCCTACAATGAGCAGTTCTTC
>TRBD1|TRBV7-2|TRBJ1-6|-
CASSWDRGSLHF
TGTGCCAGCAGCTGGGACAGGGGCTCCCTCCACTTT
>-|TRBV6-5|TRBJ2-3|-
CASVPTPTDTQYF
TGTGCCAGCGTCCCTACCCCCACAGATACGCAGTATTTT
>TRBD2|TRBV6-1|TRBJ2-2|-
CASSERGGDGELFF
TGTGCCAGCAGTGAGCGGGGGGGCGACGGGGAGCTGTTTTTT
>-|TRBV3-1/TRBV3-2|TRBJ2-1|-
CASSQDNQGSEQFF
TGTGCCAGCAGCCAAGATAACCAGGGTTCTGAGCAGTTCTTC
>-|TRBV14|TRBJ1-1|-
CASSQDQNTEAFF
TGTGCCAGCAGCCAAGATCAGAACACTGAAGCTTTCTTT
>TRBD2|TRBV3-1/TRBV3-2|TRBJ2-3|-
CASSQAGGRDTQYF
TGTGCCAGCAGCCAAGCGGGGGGGCGAGATACGCAGTATTTT
>-|TRBV29-1|TRBJ2-3|-
CSGRVSSTQYF
TGCAGCGGCAGGGTAAGCAGTACGCAGTATTTT
>-|TRBV5-8|TRBJ1-5|-
CASSFPGGPVRPQHF
TGTGCCAGCAGCTTCCCCGGGGGTCCAGTAAGGCCCCAGCATTTT
>-|TRBV3-1/TRBV3-2|TRBJ1-1|-
CASSPDKGGSRNTEAFF
TGTGCCAGCAGCCCGGATAAAGGAGGGAGTAGGAACACTGAAGCTTTCTTT
>-|TRBV2|TRBJ2-1|-
CASGGTVVSYNEQFF
TGTGCCAGCGGGGGGACTGTCGTTTCCTACAATGAGCAGTTCTTC
>-|TRBV5-1|TRBJ1-6|-
CASSLVVDSPLHF
TGCGCCAGCAGCTTGGTGGTAGATTCACCCCTCCACTTT
>TRBD1|TRBV19|TRBJ1-5|-
CASSETGANQPQHF
TGTGCCAGTAGTGAAACAGGGGCAAATCAGCCCCAGCATTTT
>-|TRBV5-1|TRBJ2-3|-
CASSLRPRGETDTQYF
TGCGCCAGCAGCTTGCGGCCCAGGGGGGAGACAGATACGCAGTATTTT
>-|TRBV3-1/TRBV3-2|TRBJ1-5|-
CASSQGALKQPQHF
TGTGCCAGCAGCCAGGGAGCTTTGAAGCAGCCCCAGCATTTT
>TRBD1|TRBV5-1|TRBJ2-7|once
CASSEGQSSYEQYF
TGCGCCAGCAGCGAGGGACAGAGTTCCTACGAGCAGTACTTC
>TRBD1|TRBV18|TRBJ1-1|few
CASSPDRGGTEAFF
TGTGCCAGCTCACCAGACAGGGGAGGAACTGAAGCTTTCTTT
>-|TRBV5-1|TRBJ2-1|-
CASRSSFRNEQFF
TGCGCCAGCAGGAGTAGTTTTCGGAATGAGCAGTTCTTC
>TRBD1|TRBV18|TRBJ2-1|-
CASSEQGAVYNEQFF
TGTGCCAGCTCAGAACAGGGGGCTGTGTACAATGAGCAGTTCTTC
>TRBD2|TRBV5-5|TRBJ2-3|-
CASSLRPSGGPTGTQYF
TGTGCCAGCAGCCTGCGGCCTAGCGGGGGTCCGACGGGTACGCAGTATTTT